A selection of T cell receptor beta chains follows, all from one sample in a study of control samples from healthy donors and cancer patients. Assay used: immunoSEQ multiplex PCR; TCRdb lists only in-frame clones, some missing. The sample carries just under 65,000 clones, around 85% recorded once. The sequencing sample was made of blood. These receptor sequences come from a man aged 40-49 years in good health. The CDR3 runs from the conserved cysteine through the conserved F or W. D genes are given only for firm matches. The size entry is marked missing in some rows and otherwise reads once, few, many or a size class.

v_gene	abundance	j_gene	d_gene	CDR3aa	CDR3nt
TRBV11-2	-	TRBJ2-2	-	CASSPSSGSVTGELFF	TGTGCCAGCAGCCCCAGCTCAGGGTCGGTCACCGGGGAGCTGTTTTTT
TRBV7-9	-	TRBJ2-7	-	CASSPIARSEQYF	TGTGCCAGCAGCCCTATAGCGAGATCCGAGCAGTACTTC
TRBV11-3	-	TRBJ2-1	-	CASSLVRTAYNEQFF	TGTGCCAGCAGCTTAGTACGGACAGCCTACAATGAGCAGTTCTTC
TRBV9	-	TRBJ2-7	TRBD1	CASSPRGTGASYEQYF	TGTGCCAGCAGCCCCCGGGGGACAGGGGCATCCTACGAGCAGTACTTC
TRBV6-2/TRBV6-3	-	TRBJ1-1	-	CASSYRFADMNTEAFF	TGTGCCAGCAGTTACCGCTTTGCAGACATGAACACTGAAGCTTTCTTT
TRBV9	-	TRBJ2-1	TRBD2	CASSVVAGGDNEQFF	TGTGCCAGCAGCGTAGTGGCGGGAGGGGACAATGAGCAGTTCTTC
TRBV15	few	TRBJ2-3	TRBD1	CATSREVRTGLATDTQYF	TGTGCCACCAGCAGAGAAGTTCGGACAGGGCTAGCGACAGATACGCAGTATTTT
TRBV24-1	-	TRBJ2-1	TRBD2	CATSDRTSGDHNEQFF	TGTGCCACCAGTGACCGGACTAGCGGAGACCACAATGAGCAGTTCTTC
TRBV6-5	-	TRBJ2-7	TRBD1	CASSPTWTGPYEQYF	TGTGCCAGCAGTCCTACGTGGACAGGGCCCTACGAGCAGTACTTC
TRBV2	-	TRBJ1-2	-	CASSARDRRYGYTF	TGTGCCAGCAGTGCACGGGACCGCCGGTATGGCTACACCTTC
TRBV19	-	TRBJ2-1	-	CASTIFAWDNEQFF	TGTGCCAGTACCATCTTCGCCTGGGACAATGAGCAGTTCTTC
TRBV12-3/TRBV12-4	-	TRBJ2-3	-	CASSPRADTQYF	TGTGCCAGCAGTCCACGGGCAGATACGCAGTATTTT
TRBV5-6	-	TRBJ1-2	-	CASSLRAGSYGYTF	TGTGCCAGCAGCTTAAGGGCGGGTAGCTATGGCTACACCTTC
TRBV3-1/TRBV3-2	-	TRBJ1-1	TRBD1	CASSQGDRGWGTEAFF	TGTGCCAGCAGCCAAGGGGACAGGGGTTGGGGCACTGAAGCTTTCTTT
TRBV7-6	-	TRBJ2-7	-	CASSLGLLSYEQYF	TGTGCCAGCAGCTTAGGTCTCCTCTCCTACGAGCAGTACTTC
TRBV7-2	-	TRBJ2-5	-	CASSLVGGGLRETQYF	TGTGCCAGCAGCTTAGTAGGAGGCGGCCTAAGGGAGACCCAGTACTTC
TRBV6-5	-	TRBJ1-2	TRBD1	CASSYLDRAAYGYTF	TGTGCCAGCAGTTACCTGGACAGGGCCGCTTATGGCTACACCTTC
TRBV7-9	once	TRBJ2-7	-	CASLGSYEQYF	TGTGCCAGCCTGGGCTCCTACGAGCAGTACTTC
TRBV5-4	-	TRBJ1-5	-	CASSAGTMGQPQHF	TGTGCCAGCAGCGCGGGGACTATGGGGCAGCCCCAGCATTTT
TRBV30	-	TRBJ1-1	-	CAWHPGHRNTEAFF	TGTGCCTGGCACCCGGGACACCGGAACACTGAAGCTTTCTTT
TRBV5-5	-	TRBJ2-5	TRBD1	CASSLVTGGLETQYF	TGTGCCAGCAGCTTGGTGACAGGGGGCTTAGAGACCCAGTACTTC
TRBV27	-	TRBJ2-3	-	CASSLGAESTDTQYF	TGTGCCAGCAGTTTGGGGGCGGAATCCACAGATACGCAGTATTTT
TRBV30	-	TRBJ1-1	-	CAWSVLGTAQAFF	TGTGCCTGGAGTGTACTAGGTACAGCTCAAGCTTTCTTT
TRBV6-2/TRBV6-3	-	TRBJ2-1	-	CASSLEGPSNEQFF	TGTGCCAGCAGTTTGGAGGGTCCGTCAAATGAGCAGTTCTTC
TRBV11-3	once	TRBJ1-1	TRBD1	CASSLEGTGNTEAFF	TGTGCCAGCAGCTTAGAGGGGACAGGGAACACTGAAGCTTTCTTT
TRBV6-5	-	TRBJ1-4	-	CASGGRGEKLFF	TGTGCCAGCGGCGGGAGGGGGGAAAAACTGTTTTTT
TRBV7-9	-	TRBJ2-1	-	CASSLTTTTDEQFF	TGTGCCAGCAGCTTAACGACTACTACCGATGAGCAGTTCTTC
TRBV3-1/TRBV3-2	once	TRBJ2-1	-	CASSQDSRRFYNEQFF	TGTGCCAGCAGCCAAGATAGCCGTAGGTTCTACAATGAGCAGTTCTTC
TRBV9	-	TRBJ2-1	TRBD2	CASSVATLAGGINEQFF	TGTGCCAGCAGCGTAGCTACGCTAGCGGGGGGGATAAATGAGCAGTTCTTC
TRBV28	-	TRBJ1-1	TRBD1	CASKTGDYTGTEAFF	TGTGCCAGCAAAACAGGGGATTATACGGGTACTGAAGCTTTCTTT
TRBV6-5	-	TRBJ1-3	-	CASSSGDILNTIYF	TGTGCCAGCAGTTCAGGGGACATATTAAACACCATATATTTT
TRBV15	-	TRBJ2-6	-	CATSPRMGVGANVLTF	TGTGCCACCAGCCCCCGAATGGGGGTTGGGGCCAACGTCCTGACTTTC